The clone carrying this TCR beta chain was observed many times. The TCR beta CDR3 regions underwent amplification using RNA transcripts as the source. The HTBI primer set drove a first-round RT-PCR of the TCR CDR3. TCRdb re-called the multiplex PCR reads with MiXCR, one entry per CDR3 protein. The repertoire holds 92,000 or so distinct CDR3 sequences, with around 52% as singletons. Trimming removed 3 bases from V and 5 bases from J, with 17 bases in between. CDR1 and CDR2 from the germline V gene are LNHDA and SQIVND (reference sequence). This CDR3 has 15 residues. The data stem from a study of T cells in Graves' hyperthyroidism and ophthalmopathy.

The chain combines TRBV19 with TRBJ2-7, with a weak D call TRBD2 (5 bases). The sequence derives from a woman between 40 and 50 years old with Graves' hyperthyroidism. Material for sequencing was blood. The CDR3 reads CASSMSGLPSNEQYF. In nucleotides, the CDR3 is TGTGCCAGTAGTATGTCGGGTCTACCTAGCAACGAGCAGTACTTC.